The next 18 T cell receptor beta chains were all read from a single sample in a study of CD8+ T cells in alopecia areata. cDNA reverse transcribed from extracted RNA served as the sequencing template. Method: immunoSEQ multiplex PCR; TCRdb's copy keeps in-frame clones and lacks some. The table shows some 240,000 clones, with approximately 52% occurring only once. The source was CD4+ T cells sorted from blood, collected at week 0. The source is a human donor with alopecia areata.

Only one count was recorded for this clone. J is TRBJ2-7 and V is TRBV15, with D unclear. CDR3 length: 14 residues. Trimming pared 1 base from V and 0 bases from J, leaving 7 bases between. The germline gives CDR1 LNHNV, CDR2 YYDKDF (reference sequence). The CDR3 is CATSRGDLSYEQYF. The DNA for the CDR3 is TGTGCCACCAGCAGAGGAGATCTCTCCTACGAGCAGTACTTC.

This clone was counted between two and nine times. The chain employs TRBV6-5 and TRBJ2-3, with 12 bases fitting TRBD2. The germline V gene encodes CDR1 MNHEY and CDR2 SVGAGI. Trimming removed 5 bases from V and 10 bases from J; junction bases left unmatched: 7. The CDR3 runs to 14 residues. The CDR3, as DNA: TGTGCCAGCAGTAGGACTAGCGGGAATCCCCCGCAGTATTTT. Translating gives CASSRTSGNPPQYF.

The chain recombines TRBV29-1 with TRBJ2-7; 8 bases fit TRBD2. Germline assignment: CDR1 SQVTM and CDR2 ANQGSEA. The ends lost 3 bases at V and 4 bases at J; junction bases unmatched: 5. The CDR3 is 13 residues long. The CDR3 region has the DNA TGCAGCGTTGAGGTAGCGGGGCCGTACGAGCAGTACTTC. It specifies CSVEVAGPYEQYF.

The chain uses TRBV2 and TRBJ1-6, with TRBD1 identical over 10 bases. In germline, CDR1 is SNHLY, CDR2 FYNNEI. CDR3 size: 15 residues. With 3 bases clipped from V and 9 bases from J, the junction kept 5 bases outside the gene matches. The CDR3 coding sequence is TGTGCCAGCAGTGACATTGACAGGGGGCGTTCACCCCTCCACTTT. It yields the protein CASSDIDRGRSPLHF. The full variable domain, in which reference TRBV2 and TRBJ1-6 provide the parts outside the CDR3, is EPEVTQTPSHQVTQMGQEVILRCVPISNHLYFYWYRQILGQKVEFLVSFYNNEISEKSEIFDDQFSVERPDGSNFTLKIRSTKLEDSAMYFCASSDIDRGRSPLHFGNGTRLTVT.

The V call is TRBV7-9, the J call TRBJ1-1; D perhaps matches TRBD1 (6 bases). This CDR3 is built from 11 residues. V was cut by 5 bases and J by 10 bases, with 11 bases left in between. Germline values: CDR1 SEHNR, CDR2 FQNEAQ (reference sequence). The CDR3 loop is CASSETGSAFF. CDR3 DNA: TGTGCCAGCAGCGAAACAGGGTCAGCTTTCTTT.

Details on this clone: The same CDR3 also results from other DNA sequences found in this sample. This chain joins TRBV2 and TRBJ2-7; perhaps D is TRBD1 or TRBD2 (5 bases each). The CDR3 sequence is 15 residues long. Trimming left V 2 bases short and J 2 bases short, with 13 bases between. CDR1 SNHLY and CDR2 FYNNEI come from the germline V gene. CDR3 sequence reads: CASSERDSGAYEQYF. The CDR3 nucleotides are TGTGCCAGCAGTGAACGAGACAGCGGAGCCTACGAGCAGTACTTC.

This clone has a handful of counts. The chain links TRBV5-1 to TRBJ1-1; D unclear. The CDR3 totals 14 residues. Between the trimmed V and J ends, which lost 0 bases and 0 bases, there was a span of 6 bases. The germline gives CDR1 SGHRS, CDR2 YFSETQ. The chain's CDR3 is CASSLATVNTEAFF. CDR3 nucleotides: TGCGCCAGCAGCTTGGCCACAGTGAACACTGAAGCTTTCTTT.

V is TRBV5-1 and J is TRBJ2-7, with 7 bases matching TRBD1. The CDR3 has 13 amino acids. Trimming at V came to 2 bases and at J to 3 bases, leaving 2 bases not matched to a gene. CDR1 and CDR2 from the germline V gene are SGHRS and YFSETQ. CDR3: CASSFGQDYEQYF. CDR3 nucleotide sequence: TGCGCCAGCAGCTTCGGACAGGACTACGAGCAGTACTTC.

The chain has TRBV2 and TRBJ1-6; the match to TRBD1 covers 9 bases. The CDR3 is 14 amino acids. Trimming at V came to 6 bases and at J to 9 bases, leaving 6 bases not matched to a gene. Germline V gene sequence: CDR1 SNHLY, CDR2 FYNNEI. CDR3: CASRMTGGSSPLHF. The CDR3 coding sequence is TGTGCCAGCAGGATGACAGGGGGAAGTTCACCCCTCCACTTT. Full variable domain (outside the CDR3, taken from reference TRBV2 and TRBJ1-6): EPEVTQTPSHQVTQMGQEVILRCVPISNHLYFYWYRQILGQKVEFLVSFYNNEISEKSEIFDDQFSVERPDGSNFTLKIRSTKLEDSAMYFCASRMTGGSSPLHFGNGTRLTVT.

This clone has a handful of counts. Other nucleotide sequences in the sample specify the same CDR3. V and J are TRBV18 and TRBJ2-1; D call uncertain. The length of the CDR3 is 13 residues. The germline V gene encodes CDR1 KGHSH and CDR2 LQKENI. V lost 4 bases, J lost 4 bases, and 8 bases lay in between. The CDR3 nucleotides are TGTGCCAGCTCACTCGGACCTTACAATGAGCAGTTCTTC. Its protein product is CASSLGPYNEQFF.

The V gene is TRBV5-8, the J gene TRBJ2-3, with 15 bases identical to TRBD2. The germline gives CDR1 SGHTS, CDR2 YDEGEE. The CDR3 runs 17 residues. The V gene end was trimmed by 4 bases and the J gene end by 2 bases; junction bases not matched to a gene: 5. This CDR3 is CASSRGLAGGLTDTQYF. The DNA of the CDR3 is TGTGCCAGCAGCCGGGGACTAGCGGGGGGCCTCACAGATACGCAGTATTTT.

This clone occurred a few times. V and J are TRBV5-6 and TRBJ1-1; possibly TRBD1 for D (5 bases). The length of the CDR3 is 13 residues. V dropped 2 bases and J dropped 6 bases, with 11 bases sitting between them. Germline values: CDR1 SGHDT, CDR2 YYEEEE. The DNA of the CDR3 is TGTGCCAGCAGCTTTGTGGGGGGATCTGAAGCTTTCTTT. Its protein is CASSFVGGSEAFF.

The CDR3 reads CASTQGGEKLFF. DNA of the CDR3: TGTGCCAGTACCCAGGGAGGAGAAAAACTGTTTTTT. The rearrangement uses TRBV19 and TRBJ1-4; D is perhaps TRBD1 (5 bases). Between the trimmed V and J ends, which lost 7 bases and 8 bases, there was a span of 11 bases. This CDR3 is built from 12 residues. Germline V gene sequence: CDR1 LNHDA, CDR2 SQIVND (reference sequence).

Details on this clone: Mismatch with germline at one junction end may stem from a read error. The chain is built from TRBV5-4 and TRBJ2-6; 9 bases are shared with TRBD1. CDR3 size: 14 residues. Germline assignment: CDR1 SGHNT and CDR2 YYREEE (reference sequence). CDR3 sequence: CASNLDRGANVLTF. DNA of the CDR3: TGTGCCAGCAACTTGGACAGGGGAGCCAACGTCCTGACTTTC.

V is TRBV30 and J is TRBJ1-1; TRBD1 matches at 8 bases. Germline V gene sequence: CDR1 GTSNPN, CDR2 SVGIG (reference sequence). The J segment lost 2 bases and the V segment lost 2 bases, leaving 4 bases of the junction unmatched. The CDR3 totals 14 residues. CDR3: CAWSRQGLNTEAFF. The CDR3 coding sequence is TGTGCCTGGAGTCGACAGGGGCTCAACACTGAAGCTTTCTTT.

The chain couples TRBV30 to TRBJ2-2; 8 bases fit TRBD1. With 8 bases clipped from V and 1 base from J, the junction kept 3 bases outside the gene matches. The CDR3 consists of 13 residues. Germline assignment: CDR1 GTSNPN and CDR2 SVGIG (reference sequence). CDR3 coding DNA: TGTGCCGTCGGACAGGGGAACACCGGGGAGCTGTTTTTT. Encoded protein: CAVGQGNTGELFF.

This clone was seen just once. V usage is TRBV6-5 and J usage is TRBJ2-7; a possible D gene is TRBD2 (6 bases). V lost 6 bases and J lost 12, with 21 bases in between. Germline values: CDR1 MNHEY, CDR2 SVGAGI. The CDR3 has 13 amino acids. CDR3: CASSPGLATGRYF. The CDR3 nucleotides read TGTGCCAGCAGCCCGGGACTTGCCACCGGCCGGTACTTC.

The chain employs TRBV15 and TRBJ2-1; D uncertain. Per germline, CDR1 LNHNV and CDR2 YYDKDF (reference sequence). Trimming removed 1 base at V and 7 bases at J, with 5 bases between. CDR3 size: 12 residues. CDR3 amino acids: CATSRVGNEQFF. The CDR3 coding sequence is TGTGCCACCAGCAGAGTAGGGAATGAGCAGTTCTTC.